This passage covers 32 T cell receptor beta chains from one sample sequenced in a study of PD-L1 blockade in urothelial cancer. The time point is: peripheral blood 6 weeks after treatment start. Some clones are missing from TCRdb's copy, which holds only in-frame ones; the method was immunoSEQ multiplex PCR. Among about 40,000 clones listed, approximately 86% were seen once. The sequencing used PBMCs, collected around atezolizumab (anti-PD-L1) treatment. Source of these receptors: a man aged 55 to 69 with urothelial cancer.

V is TRBV27 and J is TRBJ2-2; 9 nucleotides align to TRBD1. V was pared by 1 base and J by 7 bases, with 13 bases of the junction left unmatched. Germline loops: CDR1 MNHEY, CDR2 SMNVEV (reference sequence). CDR3 length: 18 amino acids. In nucleotides, the CDR3 is TGTGCCAGCAGTTTATTAGTACAACAGGGGGCGGTGATCGGGGAGCTGTTTTTT. Protein sequence: CASSLLVQQGAVIGELFF.

V gene TRBV2 combines with J gene TRBJ1-2; D is uncertain. Trimming stripped 7 bases from V and 0 bases from J, with 9 bases between. The CDR3 sequence is 13 residues long. Germline CDR1 SNHLY, CDR2 FYNNEI. As DNA, the CDR3 is TGTGCCAGCACCCTCGCAGCTAACTATGGCTACACCTTC. It codes for CASTLAANYGYTF.

The chain couples TRBV30 to TRBJ1-5, with D uncertain. Germline loops: CDR1 GTSNPN, CDR2 SVGIG (reference sequence). V lost 1 base and J 5 bases, leaving 15 bases between the germline ends. There are 15 residues in the CDR3. As DNA, the CDR3 is TGTGCCTGGAGTGATCCCAGGTTTATGGATCAGCCCCAGCATTTT. Protein sequence: CAWSDPRFMDQPQHF.

V is TRBV12-5 and J is TRBJ1-4, with D possibly TRBD1 on 6 matching bases. Germline assignment: CDR1 LGHNT and CDR2 FRNRAP. CDR3 length equals 16 residues. Trimming took 2 bases from V and 8 from J, leaving 18 bases between them. Here the CDR3 reads CASGLSRGGAGEKLFF. The CDR3 nucleotides are TGTGCTAGTGGTTTGTCCCGGGGGGGGGCAGGAGAAAAACTGTTTTTT.

The chain joins TRBV11-1 to TRBJ1-3, with TRBD1 as a possible D gene (5 bases). CDR3 size: 18 residues. CDR1 is SGHAT, CDR2 FQDESV, per germline (reference sequence). Trimming took off 5 bases at V and 0 bases at J, with 20 bases between the two ends. The CDR3 DNA is TGTGCCAGCAGCCGTACGGATGGACACGGGCCCTCTGGAAACACCATATATTTT. This gives the protein CASSRTDGHGPSGNTIYF.

The J gene is TRBJ2-1, the V gene TRBV6-5, with 11 bases fitting TRBD2. The CDR3 contains 15 residues. J gave up 9 bases and V 6 bases, and 10 bases lay outside the gene matches. Germline V gene lookup returns CDR1 MNHEY and CDR2 SVGAGI. The CDR3, as DNA: TGTGCCAGCAGCCTACTAGCGGGAGACAGGAGTGAGCAGTTCTTC. Encoded protein: CASSLLAGDRSEQFF.

This clone came up once. This chain uses TRBV7-2 with TRBJ2-5; 9 bases match TRBD2. Germline lookup yields CDR1 SGHTA and CDR2 FQGNSA. CDR3 size: 15 residues. Losses at the gene ends were 1 base for V and 6 bases for J; bases not matched to a gene: 6. As DNA, the CDR3 is TGTGCCAGCAGCTTAGATGGTAGCGGGAGAAAGACCCAGTACTTC. Encoded protein: CASSLDGSGRKTQYF.

The CDR3 coding sequence is TGTGCCAGCAGTTACTTTGGTGAGGGGGCGGACGAGCAGTACTTC. This translates into CASSYFGEGADEQYF. The V and J genes are TRBV27 and TRBJ2-7; 7 nucleotides match TRBD1. Germline CDR1 is MNHEY and CDR2 is SMNVEV (reference sequence). The CDR3 is 15 amino acids. The trim removed 4 bases at V and 5 bases at J, leaving 11 bases unmatched.

This chain uses TRBV14 with TRBJ2-1; maybe TRBD1 (5 bases). The CDR3 runs to 16 residues. Per germline, CDR1 SGHDN and CDR2 FVKESK. V dropped 0 bases and J dropped 8 bases, with 17 bases sitting between them. The CDR3 loop is CASSQEWTPLGDEQFF. CDR3 nucleotide sequence: TGTGCCAGCAGCCAAGAGTGGACACCCTTGGGCGATGAGCAGTTCTTC.

The V gene is TRBV2, the J gene TRBJ1-3, with TRBD1 matching 8 bases. The V gene's germline CDR1 is SNHLY and CDR2 FYNNEI. With V trimmed by 5 bases and J by 3 bases, 18 bases remained unmatched. This CDR3 contains 19 residues. The DNA of the CDR3 is TGTGCCAGCAGTCTTGTCCGGGACAGGTTGGTTTTGGATGGAAACACCATATATTTT. Amino acids: CASSLVRDRLVLDGNTIYF.

Comments on this clone: A clone one base away is much larger, so this may be a read error. This chain joins TRBV19 and TRBJ2-7; the D gene is possibly TRBD1 (6 bases). V dropped 9 bases and J dropped 1 base, with 13 bases sitting between them. This CDR3 region has 13 residues. Looked up from germline, CDR1 is LNHDA and CDR2 is SQIVND (reference sequence). CDR3: CASSQDSSYEQYF. The CDR3 DNA is TGTGCCAGCAGCCAGGACAGTTCCTACGAGCAGTACTTC.

The chain links TRBV4-1 to TRBJ1-1, with D tentatively TRBD1 (6 bases). The CDR3 has 15 residues. The V end was cut by 1 base, the J end by 4 bases, with 13 bases between. Germline values: CDR1 MGHRA, CDR2 YSYEKL. Here the CDR3 DNA reads TGCGCCAGCAGCCAAGGAAAAGGGGGAAGCACTGAAGCTTTCTTT. It translates to CASSQGKGGSTEAFF.

This sequence joins TRBV9 and TRBJ1-3, with 8 nucleotides matching TRBD1. The germline gives CDR1 SGDLS, CDR2 YYNGEE. Trimming cost V 0 bases and J 4 bases; bases outside gene matches: 9. The CDR3 has 17 amino acids. The CDR3 loop is CASSVGGRRGLGNTIYF. The CDR3 DNA is TGTGCCAGCAGCGTAGGGGGACGCAGGGGGCTCGGAAACACCATATATTTT.

V and J are TRBV14 and TRBJ2-1; 8 bases are a match to TRBD2. This CDR3 is 17 amino acids long. The V gene end was trimmed by 2 bases and the J gene end by 0 bases; junction bases not matched to a gene: 6. Germline CDR1 and CDR2: SGHDN and FVKESK. The CDR3 loop reads CASSQRPGGTSYNEQFF. Here the CDR3 DNA reads TGTGCCAGCAGCCAACGTCCGGGGGGGACCTCCTACAATGAGCAGTTCTTC.

V is TRBV21-1 and J is TRBJ1-5; the DNA was not compared with TRBD1, the D call given in the table. TRBV21-1 is a listed pseudogene. The CDR3 loop spans 15 amino acids. CDR3: CASSNGTGGRQPQHF. CDR3 nucleotide sequence: TGTGCCAGCAGCAACGGGACAGGGGGCCGTCAGCCCCAGCATTTT.

CDR3 in amino acids: CASTPDRGLFDTGELFF. CDR3 bases: TGTGCCAGCACTCCGGACAGGGGGCTCTTCGACACCGGGGAGCTGTTTTTT. The J gene is TRBJ2-2, the V gene TRBV2; the match to TRBD1 covers 11 bases. The CDR3 extends over 17 amino acids. Germline trimming cut 7 bases from V and 3 bases from J; bases unmatched to any gene: 10. CDR1 and CDR2 from the germline V gene are SNHLY and FYNNEI.

CDR3: CASSHRGRPGYTF. In DNA form, the CDR3 reads TGTGCCAGTAGTCACAGGGGGCGCCCTGGCTACACCTTC. The chain recombines TRBV19 with TRBJ1-2; 9 bases align to TRBD1. V lost 5 bases, J lost 7 bases, and 5 bases stayed unmatched. The CDR3 runs to 13 residues. CDR1 is LNHDA and CDR2 is SQIVND in the germline V gene (reference sequence). Filled out from reference TRBV19 and TRBJ1-2, the complete variable domain reads DGGITQSPKYLFRKEGQNVTLSCEQNLNHDAMYWYRQDPGQGLRLIYYSQIVNDFQKGDIAEGYSVSREKKESFPLTVTSAQKNPTAFYLCASSHRGRPGYTFGSGTRLTVV.

V is TRBV29-1 and J is TRBJ2-1; D not certain. Germline CDR1 and CDR2: SQVTM and ANQGSEA. The V gene lost 3 bases and the J gene lost 8 bases, with 8 bases spanning the gap. The CDR3 sequence is 11 residues long. The CDR3 bases are TGCAGCGTTGAGCTCCGGGATGAGCAGTTCTTC. Translating gives CSVELRDEQFF.

V and J are TRBV5-1 and TRBJ1-1; 7 bases fit TRBD1. The CDR3 loop spans 14 amino acids. V shed 2 bases and J 1 base; nucleotides not matched to a gene: 2. Germline-derived CDR1 and CDR2 are SGHRS and YFSETQ. The chain's CDR3 is CASSFQGGNTEAFF. The CDR3 region has the DNA TGCGCCAGCAGCTTCCAGGGGGGGAACACTGAAGCTTTCTTT.

The chain carries TRBV2 and TRBJ2-7; 8 bases agree with TRBD1. This CDR3 contains 19 residues. CDR1 and CDR2 from the germline V gene are SNHLY and FYNNEI. V trimming: 4 bases; J trimming: 2 bases; junction bases outside the gene matches: 19. The CDR3 spells CASSARPGQVIRGPYEQYF. Here the CDR3 DNA reads TGTGCCAGCAGTGCTCGTCCGGGACAGGTTATACGAGGCCCCTACGAGCAGTACTTC.

This clone came up a few times. The chain uses TRBV18 and TRBJ2-5, with D perhaps TRBD1 (5 bases). V lost 2 bases and J lost 1, with 11 bases in between. In germline, CDR1 is KGHSH, CDR2 LQKENI. The CDR3 runs to 15 residues. The CDR3 nucleotides are TGTGCCAGCTCACCATCCATCCAGGGCCAAGAGACCCAGTACTTC. Its translation: CASSPSIQGQETQYF.

V gene TRBV7-2 combines with J gene TRBJ1-6, with unresolved D. This CDR3 comprises 15 residues. The V and J ends lost 5 bases and 1 base respectively, with 9 bases between them. Germline V gene data show CDR1 as SGHTA and CDR2 as FQGNSA. The CDR3 DNA is TGTGCCAGCAGCCCCGTCGGGTCCTATAATTCACCCCTCCACTTT. Its translation is CASSPVGSYNSPLHF.

Here the CDR3 reads CASSLGLAAYNEQFF. The CDR3 nucleotides are TGCGCCAGCAGCTTGGGACTAGCGGCCTACAATGAGCAGTTCTTC. The chain recombines TRBV5-1 with TRBJ2-1; 9 bases fit TRBD2. The germline gives CDR1 SGHRS, CDR2 YFSETQ. The CDR3 totals 15 residues. V dropped 0 bases and J dropped 2; count of bases not matched to a gene: 0.

V usage is TRBV4-1 and J usage is TRBJ2-5; 10 positions agree with TRBD2. Germline CDR1 is MGHRA and CDR2 is YSYEKL. The trim removed 4 bases at V and 4 bases at J, leaving 6 bases unmatched. The CDR3 loop spans 15 amino acids. The CDR3 reads CASSLLAGEGETQYF. The CDR3 DNA reads TGCGCCAGCAGCCTTCTAGCGGGAGAAGGAGAGACCCAGTACTTC.

This chain links TRBV5-1 with TRBJ2-7; 7 bases line up with TRBD1. Germline CDR1 SGHRS, CDR2 YFSETQ. The junction had 9 bases not matched to a gene; V was cut back by 4 bases and J by 2 bases. The CDR3 loop spans 15 amino acids. CDR3 in DNA: TGCGCCAGCAGCGCCCGGGACAGATTAGCCTACGAGCAGTACTTC. Its protein is CASSARDRLAYEQYF. The full variable domain, in which reference TRBV5-1 and TRBJ2-7 provide the parts outside the CDR3, is KAGVTQTPRYLIKTRGQQVTLSCSPISGHRSVSWYQQTPGQGLQFLFEYFSETQRNKGNFPGRFSGRQFSNSRSEMNVSTLELGDSALYLCASSARDRLAYEQYFGPGTRLTVT.

The V and J genes are TRBV6-1 and TRBJ2-7; TRBD1 aligns across 10 bases. V shed 8 bases and J 7 bases; nucleotides not matched to a gene: 14. This CDR3 has 15 amino acids. The germline V gene encodes CDR1 MNHNS and CDR2 SASEGT. The CDR3 loop reads CASPPDRGQRGEQYF. CDR3 nucleotides: TGTGCCAGCCCCCCAGACAGGGGGCAGCGTGGGGAGCAGTACTTC.

J is TRBJ2-3 and V is TRBV18, with D possibly being TRBD1 (6 bases). This CDR3 has 17 residues. Looked up from germline, CDR1 is KGHSH and CDR2 is LQKENI. Trimming left V 3 bases short and J 2 bases short, with 18 bases between. CDR3 in DNA: TGTGCCAGCTCACCCTTGATGACAGGCTCAAACACAGATACGCAGTATTTT. Its translation is CASSPLMTGSNTDTQYF. Full variable domain (missing parts from reference TRBV18 and TRBJ2-3): NAGVMQNPRHLVRRRGQEARLRCSPMKGHSHVYWYRQLPEEGLKFMVYLQKENIIDESGMPKERFSAEFPKEGPSILRIQQVVRGDSAAYFCASSPLMTGSNTDTQYFGPGTRLTVL.

The chain uses TRBV5-1 and TRBJ2-2; perhaps TRBD2 as D (5 bases). In germline, CDR1 is SGHRS, CDR2 YFSETQ. The germline V and J ends were trimmed by 4 bases and 1 base, with 14 bases remaining between them. The CDR3 sequence is 16 residues long. CDR3 bases: TGCGCCAGCAGCCCAGTTCCCAGCGGGAACACCGGGGAGCTGTTTTTT. It codes for CASSPVPSGNTGELFF. The entire variable domain, with the rest obtained from reference TRBV5-1 and TRBJ2-2, is as follows: KAGVTQTPRYLIKTRGQQVTLSCSPISGHRSVSWYQQTPGQGLQFLFEYFSETQRNKGNFPGRFSGRQFSNSRSEMNVSTLELGDSALYLCASSPVPSGNTGELFFGEGSRLTVL.

The chain links TRBV5-1 to TRBJ1-2, with D possibly being TRBD1 (6 bases). The V end was cut by 4 bases, the J end by 1 base, with 11 bases between. The CDR3 sequence is 14 residues long. In germline, CDR1 is SGHRS, CDR2 YFSETQ. The CDR3 loop reads CASSVGDNNYGYTF. The CDR3 region has the DNA TGCGCCAGCAGCGTGGGGGACAATAACTATGGCTACACCTTC. Supplemented by reference TRBV5-1 and TRBJ1-2, the full variable domain reads KAGVTQTPRYLIKTRGQQVTLSCSPISGHRSVSWYQQTPGQGLQFLFEYFSETQRNKGNFPGRFSGRQFSNSRSEMNVSTLELGDSALYLCASSVGDNNYGYTFGSGTRLTVV.

CDR3 DNA: TGTGCCAGCTCACCAGAGGAGGTAATGAACACTGAAGCTTTCTTT. Its translation: CASSPEEVMNTEAFF. This chain connects TRBV18 to TRBJ1-1; D uncertain. CDR3 length equals 15 residues. Trimming stripped 2 bases from V and 0 bases from J, with 10 bases between. Germline assignment: CDR1 KGHSH and CDR2 LQKENI.

This chain connects TRBV9 to TRBJ1-1; possibly TRBD1 for D (5 bases). V was shortened by 4 bases and J by 0 bases, with 13 bases between the two germline ends. CDR1 and CDR2 from the germline V gene are SGDLS and YYNGEE. The length of the CDR3 is 15 residues. The CDR3 sequence: CASSPTGVLNTEAFF. CDR3 bases: TGTGCCAGCAGCCCGACGGGGGTGCTGAACACTGAAGCTTTCTTT.

The chain joins TRBV7-9 to TRBJ1-3; D is possibly TRBD1 (5 bases). Germline V gene sequence: CDR1 SEHNR, CDR2 FQNEAQ (reference sequence). CDR3 length: 15 residues. Trimming stripped 2 bases from V and 0 bases from J, with 8 bases between. The CDR3, as DNA: TGTGCCAGCAGCTTATCGGGGGGCTCTGGAAACACCATATATTTT. Encoded protein: CASSLSGGSGNTIYF.